This passage covers 18 T cell receptor beta chains from one sample sequenced in a study of T cell responses to AZD1222 COVID-19 vaccine (dated by TCRdb to the early 2020s). Library prep was done by the immunoSEQ multiplex PCR assay. In TCRdb, the immuneACCESS table is reduced to in-frame sequences with V and J assigned. These tables do not hold every clone; where another copy was compared, an unresolved V gene accounts for under half, and the others remain unexplained. The sample table contains 100,000 to 150,000 clones; only one count was recorded for approximately 90% of them. The ten largest account for 2.5% to 3.5% of the sample. Taken with the paper, the label for time point translates to: about 28 days (+/-7) after the second vaccine dose. The source was peripheral blood, collected 28 days after the second AZD1222 dose. Receptor source: an adult who received the AZD1222 COVID-19 vaccine.

This chain connects TRBV23-1 to TRBJ2-2, with TRBD1 matching 8 bases. TRBV23-1 is annotated as an ORF whose role is uncertain. The CDR3 has 16 residues. V lost 2 bases, J lost 3 bases, and 5 bases stayed unmatched. The CDR3 region has the DNA TGCGCCAGCAGTCAACCGGACAGGGCCTACACCGGGGAGCTGTTTTTT. It translates to CASSQPDRAYTGELFF.

J is TRBJ2-3 and V is TRBV24-1; D ambiguous. This CDR3 has 18 amino acids. Germline V lookup: CDR1 KGHDR, CDR2 SFDVKD. V dropped 0 bases and J dropped 5 bases, with 20 bases sitting between them. In DNA, the CDR3 is TGTGCCACCAGTGATTTGCAAGGTTTTGGTCCTCTAGGAGATACGCAGTATTTT. Its protein product is CATSDLQGFGPLGDTQYF.

The chain carries TRBV19 and TRBJ1-2; perhaps TRBD1 as D (5 bases). Trimming removed 6 bases from V and 5 bases from J, with 25 bases in between. Per germline, CDR1 LNHDA and CDR2 SQIVND (reference sequence). CDR3 length: 17 amino acids. The CDR3 protein is CASRNRGRRDGWYGYTF. CDR3 DNA sequence: TGTGCCAGTAGAAATAGGGGCCGCCGCGACGGATGGTATGGCTACACCTTC.

The rearrangement links TRBV19 to TRBJ1-5; D may be TRBD1 (6 bases). Germline V gene lookup returns CDR1 LNHDA and CDR2 SQIVND (reference sequence). CDR3 length: 17 amino acids. V was trimmed by 0 bases and J by 0 bases, leaving 12 bases between them. The CDR3 spells CASSIDGGSYSNQPQHF. The CDR3 nucleotides read TGTGCCAGTAGTATAGATGGGGGCAGTTATAGCAATCAGCCCCAGCATTTT.

This chain links TRBV19 with TRBJ1-5; D is perhaps TRBD1 (5 bases). With 6 bases removed from V and 2 bases from J, the gap between germline ends came to 8 bases. CDR1 is LNHDA and CDR2 is SQIVND in the germline V gene (reference sequence). The CDR3 has 13 residues. CDR3 loop: CASRGVGNQPQHF. As DNA, the CDR3 is TGTGCCAGTAGGGGGGTGGGCAATCAGCCCCAGCATTTT.

The chain couples TRBV30 to TRBJ2-3, with TRBD2 matching over 11 bases. Germline V gene sequence: CDR1 GTSNPN, CDR2 SVGIG (reference sequence). Losses at the gene ends were 0 bases for V and 3 bases for J; bases not matched to a gene: 5. CDR3 length: 16 amino acids. The chain's CDR3 is CAWSVIAGGLTDTQYF. The DNA of the CDR3 is TGTGCCTGGAGTGTAATAGCGGGGGGGCTGACAGATACGCAGTATTTT. The entire variable domain, with the rest obtained from reference TRBV30 and TRBJ2-3, is as follows: SQTIHQWPATLVQPVGSPLSLECTVEGTSNPNLYWYRQAAGRGLQLLFYSVGIGQISSEVPQNLSASRPQDRQFILSSKKLLLSDSGFYLCAWSVIAGGLTDTQYFGPGTRLTVL.

This rearrangement joins TRBV28 to TRBJ1-3, with a possible D match to TRBD1 (5 bases). Germline V gene lookup returns CDR1 MDHEN and CDR2 SYDVKM. Trimming pared 7 bases from V and 6 bases from J, leaving 16 bases between. This CDR3 comprises 14 residues. The CDR3 nucleotides are TGTGCCAGCACCCCGGGGGTCACAACAAACACCATATATTTT. This gives the protein CASTPGVTTNTIYF.

The V and J genes are TRBV19 and TRBJ2-7; possibly TRBD1 or TRBD2 for D (5 bases each). CDR1 is LNHDA and CDR2 is SQIVND in the germline V gene (reference sequence). V was trimmed by 5 bases and J by 3 bases, leaving 23 bases between them. The CDR3 covers 17 residues. The CDR3 sequence: CASSVFYGTVGSYEQYF. The CDR3 DNA reads TGTGCCAGTAGTGTATTCTACGGGACGGTGGGTAGCTACGAGCAGTACTTC.

This chain uses TRBV2 with TRBJ1-1; tentatively, D is TRBD1 (5 bases). CDR3 length equals 13 residues. Germline V gives CDR1 SNHLY, CDR2 FYNNEI. The germline V and J ends were trimmed by 6 bases and 2 bases, with 10 bases remaining between them. The CDR3 spells CASSRVGNTEAFF. The CDR3 nucleotides read TGTGCCAGCAGCAGGGTGGGAAACACTGAAGCTTTCTTT.

The rearrangement uses TRBV28 and TRBJ1-5; no firm D call. The CDR3 consists of 14 residues. V was shortened by 5 bases and J by 7 bases, with 15 bases between the two germline ends. Per the germline V gene, CDR1 is MDHEN and CDR2 is SYDVKM. CDR3 residues: CASSPPKQVQPQHF. The CDR3 DNA is TGTGCCAGCAGTCCCCCAAAACAAGTCCAGCCCCAGCATTTT.

The CDR3 DNA follows: TGTGCCAGCAGCCCACGGACCGTGGCAGGAAACACCATATATTTT. Protein: CASSPRTVAGNTIYF. The J gene is TRBJ1-3, the V gene TRBV7-8, with unresolved D. V was shortened by 5 bases and J by 4 bases, with 15 bases between the two germline ends. Per the germline V gene, CDR1 is SGHVS and CDR2 is FQNEAQ. This CDR3 has 15 residues. Filled out from reference TRBV7-8 and TRBJ1-3, the complete variable domain reads GAGVSQSPRYKVAKRGQDVALRCDPISGHVSLFWYQQALGQGPEFLTYFQNEAQLDKSGLPSDRFFAERPEGSVSTLKIQRTQQEDSAVYLCASSPRTVAGNTIYFGEGSWLTVV.

V and J are TRBV3-1 (or the pseudogene TRBV3-2) and TRBJ1-6; TRBD1 aligns across 8 bases. CDR3 length: 16 amino acids. V dropped 7 bases and J dropped 10; count of bases not matched to a gene: 15. The V gene's germline CDR1 is LGHDT and CDR2 YNNKEL (reference sequence). The CDR3 nucleotides are TGTGCCAGCAACACCCCCTGGACAGGGCGTTCCTCACCCCTCCACTTT. As protein: CASNTPWTGRSSPLHF.

The rearrangement links TRBV10-2 to TRBJ1-2; D is unresolved. The V gene's germline CDR1 is WSHSY and CDR2 SAAADI. Trimming shortened V by 6 bases and J by 4 bases, and 12 bases separated the two germline ends. The CDR3 sequence is 13 residues long. CDR3 region: CASSRVGSYGYTF. CDR3 in DNA: TGCGCCAGCAGCCGCGTAGGTAGCTATGGCTACACCTTC.

The CDR3, as DNA: TGTGCCAGCAGCCGTCCTCGCGGACAGGGGGCCAACGTCCTGACTTTC. Translated: CASSRPRGQGANVLTF. The rearrangement links TRBV28 to TRBJ2-6; D is possibly TRBD1 (6 bases). Deletions cut 6 bases from V and 4 bases from J, with 16 bases between. CDR1 and CDR2 from the germline V gene are MDHEN and SYDVKM. The CDR3 runs 16 residues.

The CDR3 DNA reads as TGTGCCAGTCAACGAGCCCCAAACTATGGCTACACCTTC. Translation: CASQRAPNYGYTF. V and J are TRBV19 and TRBJ1-2; D ambiguous. This CDR3 comprises 13 residues. Germline loops: CDR1 LNHDA, CDR2 SQIVND (reference sequence). The V end was cut by 8 bases, the J end by 2 bases, with 12 bases between.

This clone was counted a single time. The chain has TRBV2 and TRBJ2-7; D call uncertain. CDR3 length equals 11 residues. V lost 8 bases and J lost 4, with 9 bases in between. Germline values: CDR1 SNHLY, CDR2 FYNNEI. Here the CDR3 reads CASATYYEQYF. In nucleotides, the CDR3 is TGTGCCAGCGCGACTTATTACGAGCAGTACTTC.

The chain joins TRBV28 to TRBJ2-7; TRBD1 might be the D (6 bases). Germline values: CDR1 MDHEN, CDR2 SYDVKM. The CDR3 is 18 amino acids. V was clipped by 5 bases and J by 4 bases, with 27 bases between them. The CDR3 is CASSPRLGSRGGRYEQYF. For the CDR3, the DNA is TGTGCCAGCAGTCCACGCCTGGGCTCTAGAGGGGGTAGGTACGAGCAGTACTTC.

J is TRBJ2-7 and V is TRBV2, with D possibly TRBD2 on 5 matching bases. The CDR3 spans 13 residues. The V and J ends lost 1 base and 6 bases respectively, with 10 bases between them. CDR1 is SNHLY and CDR2 is FYNNEI in the germline V gene. The CDR3 DNA is TGTGCCAGCAGTGAAGATGGCGGAGGCGAGCAGTACTTC. It yields the protein CASSEDGGGEQYF.